These 26 T cell receptor beta chains were all obtained from the same sample, sequenced in a study of T cell responses to AZD1222 COVID-19 vaccine. Libraries were prepared by immunoSEQ multiplex PCR; TCRdb keeps only in-frame clonotypes and omits some of them. The sample has fewer than 80,000 clones, approximately 85% seen once. Sequences were derived from peripheral blood, sampled on day 0 of MenACWY control vaccination. The receptor set was obtained from an adult in good health.

The rearrangement joins TRBV5-5 to TRBJ1-5; D not resolved. The germline V gene has CDR1 SGHKS and CDR2 YYEKEE (reference sequence). The CDR3 totals 15 residues. Deletions cut 0 bases from V and 6 bases from J, with 13 bases between. CDR3 sequence reads: CASSLEPGWGQPQHF. CDR3 coding DNA: TGTGCCAGCAGCTTGGAGCCGGGGTGGGGTCAGCCCCAGCATTTT.

The gene calls are TRBV6-5 and TRBJ1-3, with TRBD1 identical over 7 bases. V was clipped by 6 bases and J by 0 bases; unmatched bases: 2. CDR1 and CDR2 (germline): MNHEY, SVGAGI. The CDR3 totals 14 residues. The CDR3: CASRTGLSGNTIYF. The CDR3 nucleotides are TGTGCCAGCAGGACAGGGCTCTCTGGAAACACCATATATTTT.

J is TRBJ1-2 and V is TRBV7-2, with D tentatively TRBD1 (5 bases). Germline assignment: CDR1 SGHTA and CDR2 FQGNSA. This CDR3 comprises 13 residues. V was clipped by 5 bases and J by 3 bases, with 10 bases between them. As DNA, the CDR3 is TGTGCCAGCAGCAGAGGAGGGGACTATGGCTACACCTTC. This codes for CASSRGGDYGYTF.

This chain connects TRBV19 to TRBJ1-1; D gene uncertain. The CDR3 length is 10 residues. Between the trimmed V and J ends, which lost 11 bases and 1 base, there was a span of 5 bases. Germline CDR1 LNHDA, CDR2 SQIVND (reference sequence). The CDR3 protein is CASGNTEAFF. The DNA of the CDR3 is TGTGCCTCGGGGAACACTGAAGCTTTCTTT. The full variable domain, its missing parts supplied by reference TRBV19 and TRBJ1-1, is DGGITQSPKYLFRKEGQNVTLSCEQNLNHDAMYWYRQDPGQGLRLIYYSQIVNDFQKGDIAEGYSVSREKKESFPLTVTSAQKNPTAFYLCASGNTEAFFGQGTRLTVV.

The rearrangement links TRBV5-5 to TRBJ2-7; D gene unclear. The CDR3 extends over 11 amino acids. Trimming stripped 2 bases from V and 4 bases from J, with 4 bases between. CDR1 and CDR2 (germline): SGHKS, YYEKEE (reference sequence). As DNA, the CDR3 is TGTGCCAGCAGCTTTGGGTACGAGCAGTACTTC. Protein sequence: CASSFGYEQYF.

The chain is built from TRBV5-1 and TRBJ2-3; D is possibly TRBD2 (6 bases). CDR1 and CDR2 from the germline V gene are SGHRS and YFSETQ. Trimming shortened V by 5 bases and J by 3 bases, and 13 bases separated the two germline ends. The CDR3 is 14 residues long. The CDR3 DNA reads TGCGCCAGCAGACTAACGGGGGTTACAGATACGCAGTATTTT. Translating it yields CASRLTGVTDTQYF.

This chain joins TRBV29-1 and TRBJ1-2; maybe TRBD1 (5 bases). Germline loops: CDR1 SQVTM, CDR2 ANQGSEA. V lost 6 bases and J lost 7, with 15 bases in between. The CDR3 loop spans 12 amino acids. The CDR3 spells CSVTGTRGGYTF. The CDR3 DNA reads TGCAGCGTAACCGGGACTCGGGGTGGCTACACCTTC.

The genes are TRBV28 and TRBJ1-1; D is perhaps TRBD1 (5 bases). Germline assignment: CDR1 MDHEN and CDR2 SYDVKM. V was clipped by 6 bases and J by 0 bases, with 11 bases between them. The CDR3 consists of 14 residues. This CDR3 is CASRRGSVNTEAFF. The CDR3 region has the DNA TGTGCCAGCAGGAGGGGCAGCGTGAACACTGAAGCTTTCTTT.

The chain recombines TRBV4-2 with TRBJ2-2, with D tentatively TRBD2 (6 bases). The germline V gene has CDR1 LGHNA and CDR2 YNFKEQ. The CDR3 spans 16 residues. Trimming removed 3 bases at V and 1 base at J, with 12 bases between. CDR3 protein: CASSQGLTGNTGELFF. The CDR3 DNA sequence: TGTGCCAGCAGCCAGGGACTGACCGGGAACACCGGGGAGCTGTTTTTT.

This clone was seen a handful of times. This chain connects TRBV19 to TRBJ2-6, with D possibly being TRBD2 (6 bases). This CDR3 is 15 amino acids long. Between the trimmed V and J ends, which lost 7 bases and 1 base, there was a span of 11 bases. CDR1 is LNHDA and CDR2 is SQIVND in the germline V gene (reference sequence). The CDR3 reads CASKFGGSGANVLTF. CDR3 in DNA: TGTGCCAGTAAATTCGGGGGATCTGGGGCCAACGTCCTGACTTTC.

This clone is a singleton in its sample. The V gene is TRBV9, the J gene TRBJ1-1, with D hard to call. The CDR3 totals 13 residues. Germline V CDR1 and CDR2: SGDLS, YYNGEE. Trimming pared 4 bases from V and 4 bases from J, leaving 11 bases between. The CDR3 sequence is CASSLRQATEAFF. For the CDR3, the DNA is TGTGCCAGCAGCCTACGGCAGGCCACTGAAGCTTTCTTT.

This clone showed up just a few times. This sequence joins TRBV11-2 and TRBJ2-7; D perhaps matches TRBD2 (6 bases). CDR3 size: 16 residues. Germline V gene lookup returns CDR1 SGHAT and CDR2 FQNNGV. V shed 4 bases and J shed 0 bases, with 16 bases lying between them. The CDR3 loop is CASSSPTGGSSYEQYF. In DNA form, the CDR3 reads TGTGCCAGCAGCTCACCCACCGGGGGATCCTCCTACGAGCAGTACTTC.

The chain recombines TRBV12-5 with TRBJ1-4; no reliable D call. V lost 5 bases, J lost 2 bases, and 9 bases lay in between. The germline V gene encodes CDR1 LGHNT and CDR2 FRNRAP. The CDR3 consists of 14 residues. CDR3 nucleotides: TGTGCTAGTGGTAGTCCGGGCACTAATGAAAAACTGTTTTTT. It translates to CASGSPGTNEKLFF.

This chain links TRBV6-5 with TRBJ1-1; D is possibly TRBD1 (5 bases). Between the trimmed V and J ends, which lost 5 bases and 1 base, there was a span of 8 bases. Germline V CDR1 and CDR2: MNHEY, SVGAGI. The CDR3 covers 13 residues. The CDR3 region has the DNA TGTGCCAGCAGTCTTCAGGGGAACACTGAAGCTTTCTTT. As protein: CASSLQGNTEAFF.

V usage is TRBV5-6 and J usage is TRBJ1-2; perhaps TRBD1 as D (6 bases). The CDR3 contains 14 residues. Germline CDR1 reads SGHDT; CDR2 reads YYEEEE. V lost 6 bases, J lost 3 bases, and 15 bases lay in between. The chain's CDR3 is CASTPNPGDYGYTF. For the CDR3, the DNA is TGTGCCAGCACCCCCAACCCAGGGGACTATGGCTACACCTTC.

This clone was found once. The gene calls are TRBV19 and TRBJ1-1; 7 bases map to TRBD1. The CDR3 runs to 16 residues. The germline CDR1 and CDR2 sequences are LNHDA and SQIVND (reference sequence). The V gene end was trimmed by 1 base and the J gene end by 1 base; junction bases not matched to a gene: 6. The CDR3 sequence: CASSIGRGTANTEAFF. In DNA, the CDR3 is TGTGCCAGTAGTATAGGACGGGGGACAGCGAACACTGAAGCTTTCTTT. Complete variable domain (other parts from reference TRBV19 and TRBJ1-1): DGGITQSPKYLFRKEGQNVTLSCEQNLNHDAMYWYRQDPGQGLRLIYYSQIVNDFQKGDIAEGYSVSREKKESFPLTVTSAQKNPTAFYLCASSIGRGTANTEAFFGQGTRLTVV.

This chain's CDR3 is CASSQAFSFQETQYF. CDR3 sequence (DNA): TGTGCCAGCAGCCAAGCATTCAGCTTCCAAGAGACCCAGTACTTC. This rearrangement joins TRBV3-1 (or the pseudogene TRBV3-2) to TRBJ2-5; D not resolved. This CDR3 is 15 amino acids long. The V end was cut by 1 base, the J end by 1 base, with 10 bases between. Germline values: CDR1 LGHDT, CDR2 YNNKEL (reference sequence).

The genes are TRBV2 and TRBJ2-3; D might be TRBD1 (6 bases). The CDR3 totals 14 residues. Per germline, CDR1 SNHLY and CDR2 FYNNEI. The V and J ends lost 3 bases and 6 bases respectively, with 13 bases between them. The CDR3 sequence is CASSDRGQWDTQYF. CDR3 DNA sequence: TGTGCCAGCAGTGACAGGGGACAATGGGATACGCAGTATTTT.

The V gene is TRBV5-8, the J gene TRBJ1-5; 8 nucleotides align to TRBD1. With V trimmed by 3 bases and J by 5 bases, 7 bases remained unmatched. Germline CDR1 is SGHTS and CDR2 is YDEGEE. The CDR3 is made up of 15 amino acids. CDR3 nucleotide sequence: TGTGCCAGCAGCTCCGACAGGGGCGGGGATCAGCCCCAGCATTTT. It is translated as CASSSDRGGDQPQHF.

This chain uses TRBV6-5 with TRBJ2-7; 11 positions agree with TRBD2. The CDR3 is 14 amino acids. V was clipped by 7 bases and J by 1 base; unmatched bases: 3. Germline V gene data show CDR1 as MNHEY and CDR2 as SVGAGI. Here the CDR3 reads CASNSGGGSYEQYF. The CDR3 nucleotides read TGTGCCAGCAATAGCGGGGGGGGTTCCTACGAGCAGTACTTC.

This clone came up a few times. This chain connects TRBV30 to TRBJ1-1; a weak D match, TRBD1 (6 bases). Deletions cut 4 bases from V and 0 bases from J, with 18 bases between. The germline V gene has CDR1 GTSNPN and CDR2 SVGIG (reference sequence). The CDR3 loop spans 16 amino acids. CDR3 residues: CAWTPGGASMNTEAFF. DNA for the CDR3: TGTGCCTGGACCCCCGGGGGCGCCTCCATGAACACTGAAGCTTTCTTT.

The chain combines TRBV19 with TRBJ2-1, with 7 bases identical to TRBD1. V trimming: 7 bases; J trimming: 7 bases; junction bases outside the gene matches: 7. The CDR3 is made up of 13 amino acids. Germline lookup yields CDR1 LNHDA and CDR2 SQIVND (reference sequence). CDR3 in DNA: TGTGCCAGTATAGGGACAGATTCGAATGAGCAGTTCTTC. It is translated as CASIGTDSNEQFF.

As to this clone: Other DNA sequences in the sample encode the same CDR3. V is TRBV6-1 and J is TRBJ2-5, with 12 nucleotides matching TRBD2. The CDR3 has 15 residues. Germline CDR1 and CDR2: MNHNS and SASEGT. With 2 bases clipped from V and 2 bases from J, the junction kept 0 bases outside the gene matches. CDR3 loop: CASSELAGGQETQYF. For the CDR3, the DNA is TGTGCCAGCAGTGAACTAGCGGGGGGGCAAGAGACCCAGTACTTC.

This clone was seen only a few times. The V and J genes are TRBV4-2 and TRBJ1-1, with 9 bases fitting TRBD1. Trimming at V came to 4 bases and at J to 2 bases, leaving 5 bases not matched to a gene. Germline V gene data show CDR1 as LGHNA and CDR2 as YNFKEQ. CDR3 length equals 15 residues. CDR3 region: CASSPVGQGNTEAFF. In nucleotides, the CDR3 is TGTGCCAGCAGCCCAGTGGGACAGGGAAACACTGAAGCTTTCTTT.

The J gene is TRBJ2-5, the V gene TRBV5-1; unclear D gene. The CDR3 consists of 14 residues. With 4 bases removed from V and 2 bases from J, the gap between germline ends came to 12 bases. The germline CDR1 and CDR2 sequences are SGHRS and YFSETQ. The CDR3 DNA sequence: TGCGCCAGCAGCCTACTGCTCCAGCAAGAGACCCAGTACTTC. Translating it yields CASSLLLQQETQYF.

The J gene is TRBJ2-2, the V gene TRBV9, with D tentatively TRBD1 (6 bases). This CDR3 has 14 residues. Germline CDR1 and CDR2: SGDLS and YYNGEE. V dropped 3 bases and J dropped 3 bases, with 9 bases sitting between them. The CDR3 protein is CASSGGQYTGELFF. In DNA, the CDR3 is TGTGCCAGCAGCGGAGGACAGTACACCGGGGAGCTGTTTTTT. Variable domain in full (rest from reference TRBV9 and TRBJ2-2): DSGVTQTPKHLITATGQRVTLRCSPRSGDLSVYWYQQSLDQGLQFLIQYYNGEERAKGNILERFSAQQFPDLHSELNLSSLELGDSALYFCASSGGQYTGELFFGEGSRLTVL.